This T cell receptor (beta chain) emerged from a study of CD8 T cells in Susac syndrome. When the RNA was reverse transcribed, random hexamers were used with an input of about 0.45 to 1 ug. The TCR beta CDR3 was amplified by immunoSEQ multiplex PCR across 54 Vbeta, 13 Jbeta. TCRdb processed the immunoSEQ multiplex PCR reads anew with MiXCR; each CDR3 protein has one entry. The sample lists some 120,000 distinct CDR3 sequences, 92% occurring once. Sequencing of TCR beta drew on CD8+ and CD4+ T cells from blood. Negative isolation was used for CD8+ and CD4+ T cells, and FACS enrichment was applied to TEMRA cells. Trimming took off 11 bases at V and 4 bases at J, with 9 bases between the two ends. CDR1 is MRHNA and CDR2 is SNTAGT in the germline V gene. The CDR3 extends over 12 amino acids.

The receptor comes from a human donor in good health. The specimen sequenced was CD4+ T cells from PBMCs. The V and J genes are TRBV6-4 and TRBJ2-6; TRBD2 might be the D (5 bases). CDR3 coding DNA: TGTGCCGCGGGTTCCGGGGCCAACGTCCTGACTTTC. Its protein product is CAAGSGANVLTF.